These T cell receptor beta chains were read from a single sample in a study of regulatory T cells in long-lasting Graves disease. TCRdb processed the multiplex PCR reads anew with MiXCR; each CDR3 protein has one entry. The sample contains 400,000 to 500,000 distinct CDR3 sequences, about 17% of which appear only once. The same sample was also used in a study of T cells in Graves' hyperthyroidism and ophthalmopathy.

Sequencing used peripheral blood mononuclear cells (PBMCs), obtained at new diagnosis, from a patient treated with antithyroid drugs. The receptor set was obtained from a woman aged 18-35 years with Graves disease. The CDR3 runs from the conserved cysteine through the conserved F or W. The D gene is left open where the match is weak. Clone size is shown for a subset of rows, as once, few, many or a class of expanded clone.

d_call: TRBD1; cdr3_length: 15; j_call: TRBJ2-5; v_call: TRBV29-1; clone_size: few; cdr3_nt: TGCAGCGTTGAAGATGGACAGGGGGCAACGGAGACCCAGTACTTC; cdr3_aa: CSVEDGQGATETQYF
d_call: -; cdr3_length: 14; j_call: TRBJ2-3; v_call: TRBV19; clone_size: -; cdr3_nt: TGTGCCAGTACGACGGACAGTGGGACAGATACGCAGTATTTT; cdr3_aa: CASTTDSGTDTQYF
d_call: -; cdr3_length: 12; j_call: TRBJ2-1; v_call: TRBV7-9; clone_size: many; cdr3_nt: TGTGCCAGCAGCTTAGAGTATCAAGAGCAGTTCTTC; cdr3_aa: CASSLEYQEQFF
d_call: -; cdr3_length: 15; j_call: TRBJ2-6; v_call: TRBV13; clone_size: -; cdr3_nt: TGTGCCAGCAGCTTAGGGGCAGGTGGGGCCAACGTCCTGACTTTC; cdr3_aa: CASSLGAGGANVLTF
d_call: TRBD1; cdr3_length: 14; j_call: TRBJ1-2; v_call: TRBV5-8; clone_size: -; cdr3_nt: TGTGCCAGCAGCTTTAGGGGGCACAGCTATGGCTACACCTTC; cdr3_aa: CASSFRGHSYGYTF
d_call: -; cdr3_length: 12; j_call: TRBJ1-2; v_call: TRBV6-1; clone_size: many; cdr3_nt: TGTGCCAGCAGTGAAGCGCTGACTGGCTACACCTTC; cdr3_aa: CASSEALTGYTF
d_call: -; cdr3_length: 15; j_call: TRBJ1-1; v_call: TRBV7-9; clone_size: many; cdr3_nt: TGCGCCAGCAGCCAAGATCACCGGGTATTTACTGAAGCTTTCTTT; cdr3_aa: CASSQDHRVFTEAFF
d_call: -; cdr3_length: 12; j_call: TRBJ2-3; v_call: TRBV7-6; clone_size: few; cdr3_nt: TGTGCCAGCAGCGGAGGCCTAAATACGCAGTATTTT; cdr3_aa: CASSGGLNTQYF
d_call: TRBD2; cdr3_length: 17; j_call: TRBJ2-1; v_call: TRBV11-2; clone_size: many; cdr3_nt: TGTGCCAGCAGCTTAGGACTAGCGGGGGGAGCCTACAATGAGCAGTTCTTC; cdr3_aa: CASSLGLAGGAYNEQFF
d_call: TRBD1; cdr3_length: 14; j_call: TRBJ1-2; v_call: TRBV11-2; clone_size: many; cdr3_nt: TGTGCCAGCAGCGCCCGGGACAGAGCATATGGCTACACCTTC; cdr3_aa: CASSARDRAYGYTF
d_call: -; cdr3_length: 12; j_call: TRBJ2-1; v_call: TRBV20-1; clone_size: -; cdr3_nt: TGCAGTGCTGCCCTCAGATACAATGAGCAGTTCTTC; cdr3_aa: CSAALRYNEQFF
d_call: TRBD2; cdr3_length: 16; j_call: TRBJ2-5; v_call: TRBV7-2; clone_size: many; cdr3_nt: TGTGCCAGCAGCTCAGGGACTAGCGGGAGGAGAGAGACCCAGTACTTC; cdr3_aa: CASSSGTSGRRETQYF
d_call: -; cdr3_length: 13; j_call: TRBJ2-7; v_call: TRBV15; clone_size: many; cdr3_nt: TGTGCCACCAGCAGGATCCAATCCTACGAGCAGTACTTC; cdr3_aa: CATSRIQSYEQYF
d_call: -; cdr3_length: 13; j_call: TRBJ2-5; v_call: TRBV2; clone_size: -; cdr3_nt: TGTGCCAGCAACCAACAGGGTTGGGAGACCCAGTACTTC; cdr3_aa: CASNQQGWETQYF